The rows below give T cell receptor beta chains drawn from one sample of a study of T cell responses to AZD1222 COVID-19 vaccine. Assay used: immunoSEQ multiplex PCR; TCRdb lists only in-frame clones, some missing. The repertoire holds 80,000 to 90,000 clones, with more than 75% as singletons. Sequencing used peripheral blood, obtained on day 0 of AZD1222 vaccination. The receptors stem from an adult in good health. CDR3s include the opening cysteine and the closing phenylalanine or tryptophan. Each record gives: J gene, V gene, clone size, D gene, CDR3 DNA, CDR3 protein. D genes are given only for firm matches. Clone size is stated in some rows and not others, as once, few, many or a class when expanded.

J: TRBJ1-2; V: TRBV12-3/TRBV12-4; size: few; D: .; DNA: TGTGCCAGCAGACTGGAGGACTATGGCTACACCTTC; CDR3: CASRLEDYGYTF
J: TRBJ1-1; V: TRBV23-1; size: .; D: .; DNA: TGCGCCAGCCACACTGAAGCTTTCTTT; CDR3: CASHTEAFF
J: TRBJ2-7; V: TRBV5-1; size: once; D: TRBD2; DNA: TGCGCCAGCAGCTTGGAACTAGCGTCCTACGAGCAGTACTTC; CDR3: CASSLELASYEQYF
J: TRBJ1-1; V: TRBV3-1/TRBV3-2; size: .; D: TRBD1; DNA: TGTGCCAGCAGCCAAGTAGTCAGGGGGTCGGGAGCTTTCTTT; CDR3: CASSQVVRGSGAFF
J: TRBJ1-4; V: TRBV11-2; size: .; D: .; DNA: TGTGCCAGCAGCTTAGAGGCGGCAACTAATGAAAAACTGTTTTTT; CDR3: CASSLEAATNEKLFF
J: TRBJ2-7; V: TRBV28; size: .; D: .; DNA: TGTGCCAGCAGCCTCGGACCCCGGCCTACGTACTTC; CDR3: CASSLGPRPTYF
J: TRBJ2-7; V: TRBV5-1; size: .; D: .; DNA: TGCGCCAGCAAGGCCGGACTGTACGTGCACGAGCAGTACTTC; CDR3: CASKAGLYVHEQYF
J: TRBJ2-5; V: TRBV5-1; size: .; D: TRBD2; DNA: TGCGCCAGCCGACCTAGCGGGGCCCGACAAGAGACCCAGTACTTC; CDR3: CASRPSGARQETQYF
J: TRBJ2-1; V: TRBV10-2; size: .; D: TRBD1; DNA: TGCGCCAGCAGTGAGTCAACAGGGGGCCGGGAGCAGTTCTTC; CDR3: CASSESTGGREQFF
J: TRBJ2-7; V: TRBV10-2; size: .; D: .; DNA: TGCGCCAGCAGTGAGGAACCGAGCGGCGGATACGAGCAGTACTTC; CDR3: CASSEEPSGGYEQYF
J: TRBJ2-6; V: TRBV28; size: .; D: .; DNA: TGTGCCAGCAGTCCGAGGGGGGCAGGGGGTGCACCTGGGGCCAACGTCCTGACTTTC; CDR3: CASSPRGAGGAPGANVLTF
J: TRBJ2-1; V: TRBV18; size: .; D: TRBD2; DNA: TGTGCCAGCTCACCTGTGGGAGGGTTCGTGAATGAGCAGTTCTTC; CDR3: CASSPVGGFVNEQFF
J: TRBJ2-3; V: TRBV9; size: .; D: TRBD2; DNA: TGTGCCAGCAGCACACCCAGGACTAGCGAGGATACGCAGTATTTT; CDR3: CASSTPRTSEDTQYF
J: TRBJ1-5; V: TRBV19; size: .; D: TRBD1; DNA: TGTGCCAGTAGTATGACTGACAGGGGAACGAAGCCCCAGCATTTT; CDR3: CASSMTDRGTKPQHF
J: TRBJ1-1; V: TRBV2; size: .; D: .; DNA: TGTGCCAGCAGAGCCTTGACGGAGAACACTGAAGCTTTCTTT; CDR3: CASRALTENTEAFF
J: TRBJ2-5; V: TRBV19; size: .; D: TRBD2; DNA: TGTGCCAGTAGTGCCCGGTGGCTAGCGGGCGGACAAGAGACCCAGTACTTC; CDR3: CASSARWLAGGQETQYF
J: TRBJ1-1; V: TRBV11-2; size: .; D: .; DNA: TGTGCCAGCAGCCCCAGTAATGGGATACTGAACAGTGAAGCTTTCTTT; CDR3: CASSPSNGILNSEAFF
J: TRBJ1-2; V: TRBV2; size: .; D: .; DNA: TGTGCCAGCCTGCGGGGGGGCTATGGCTACACCTTC; CDR3: CASLRGGYGYTF
J: TRBJ1-6; V: TRBV6-5; size: .; D: .; DNA: TGTGCCAGCAGTTCCCAGGATAGCTATAATTCACCCCTCCACTTT; CDR3: CASSSQDSYNSPLHF
J: TRBJ1-3; V: TRBV28; size: .; D: .; DNA: TGTGCCAGCAGTTCCCCCGGGACAGGAAACACCATATATTTT; CDR3: CASSSPGTGNTIYF
J: TRBJ2-2; V: TRBV7-3; size: .; D: .; DNA: TGTGCCAGCAGCCACCCTCCGGGACACTTGAACACCGGGGAGCTGTTTTTT; CDR3: CASSHPPGHLNTGELFF
J: TRBJ2-1; V: TRBV5-4; size: .; D: .; DNA: TGTGCCAGCAGCTTGCTCGGGATTCCTAGCGACAATGAGCAGTTCTTC; CDR3: CASSLLGIPSDNEQFF
J: TRBJ2-5; V: TRBV30; size: .; D: .; DNA: TGTGCCTGGAGTACGACTTTGGAGACCCAGTACTTC; CDR3: CAWSTTLETQYF
J: TRBJ2-3; V: TRBV27; size: .; D: TRBD2; DNA: TGTGCCAGCAGTTTCCGTCTAGCGGAGACATATACGCAGTATTTT; CDR3: CASSFRLAETYTQYF
J: TRBJ1-2; V: TRBV10-3; size: .; D: TRBD1; DNA: TGTGCCATCAACCCCAGACAGGGGCATGGCTACACCTTC; CDR3: CAINPRQGHGYTF
J: TRBJ2-2; V: TRBV11-3; size: .; D: TRBD2; DNA: TGTGCCAGCAGGCCAGCGGGGTTGAACACCGGGGAGCTGTTTTTT; CDR3: CASRPAGLNTGELFF
J: TRBJ1-2; V: TRBV29-1; size: .; D: TRBD1; DNA: TGCAGCGTGAGACAGGGGTTGGACTATGGCTACACCTTC; CDR3: CSVRQGLDYGYTF
J: TRBJ2-7; V: TRBV24-1; size: .; D: TRBD1; DNA: TGTGCCACCAGTGAGGGGGACAGGCACGAGCAGTACTTC; CDR3: CATSEGDRHEQYF
J: TRBJ1-4; V: TRBV7-9; size: .; D: .; DNA: TGTGCCAGCAGCTCACAACAGCGGCGGGATGAAAAACTGTTTTTT; CDR3: CASSSQQRRDEKLFF
J: TRBJ2-2; V: TRBV2; size: .; D: .; DNA: TGTGCCAGCAGCCGCGACAGGACGACGAACACCGGGGAGCTGTTTTTT; CDR3: CASSRDRTTNTGELFF
J: TRBJ1-5; V: TRBV6-1; size: few; D: TRBD1; DNA: TGTGCCAGCAGTGCCTCCCGGGACAGGGATGATCAGCCCCAGCATTTT; CDR3: CASSASRDRDDQPQHF
J: TRBJ2-1; V: TRBV28; size: .; D: TRBD2; DNA: TGTGCCAGCAGTCAACTTGGACTAGCGGGAGACAATGAGCAGTTCTTC; CDR3: CASSQLGLAGDNEQFF
J: TRBJ1-3; V: TRBV24-1; size: .; D: .; DNA: TGTGCCACCAGTGCAGGACCGAGCTCTGGAAACACCATATATTTT; CDR3: CATSAGPSSGNTIYF
J: TRBJ1-5; V: TRBV6-1; size: once; D: .; DNA: TGTGCCAGCAGTGACAATCAGCCCCAGCATTTT; CDR3: CASSDNQPQHF
J: TRBJ1-1; V: TRBV6-1; size: .; D: .; DNA: TGTGCCAGCAGTGAACCGGGTGCCGGGAGGACTGAAGCTTTCTTT; CDR3: CASSEPGAGRTEAFF
J: TRBJ2-2; V: TRBV12-3/TRBV12-4; size: .; D: .; DNA: TGTGCCAGCAGTTTTATCGGGGAGCTGTTTTTT; CDR3: CASSFIGELFF
J: TRBJ1-1; V: TRBV4-1; size: .; D: TRBD1; DNA: TGCGCCAGCAGCCAAGCAGGGGGCGCGGAAACTGAAGCTTTCTTT; CDR3: CASSQAGGAETEAFF
J: TRBJ1-1; V: TRBV7-9; size: .; D: .; DNA: TGTGCCAGCAGCTTAGGGTTCCGAGGTGAGGGGACGAACACTGAAGCTTTCTTT; CDR3: CASSLGFRGEGTNTEAFF
J: TRBJ1-4; V: TRBV27; size: .; D: .; DNA: TGTGCCAGCGGGAAACTAGGGGCAACTAATGAAAAACTGTTTTTT; CDR3: CASGKLGATNEKLFF
J: TRBJ1-1; V: TRBV29-1; size: .; D: TRBD1; DNA: TGCAGCGCGAAGGCGGCGGGACAGGGAACTCGTCAAGCTTTCTTT; CDR3: CSAKAAGQGTRQAFF
J: TRBJ2-1; V: TRBV7-2; size: .; D: TRBD2; DNA: TGTGCCAGCAGCTTAGGTAGCGGGAGGGAAGGTGACAATGAGCAGTTCTTC; CDR3: CASSLGSGREGDNEQFF
J: TRBJ2-1; V: TRBV19; size: .; D: .; DNA: TGTGCCAGTAGCGGGCACGGCTCCTACAATGAGCAGTTCTTC; CDR3: CASSGHGSYNEQFF
J: TRBJ1-6; V: TRBV27; size: .; D: .; DNA: TGTGCCAGCAGTTTAAGGGGTCACCCCCGCTCACCCCTCCACTTT; CDR3: CASSLRGHPRSPLHF
J: TRBJ2-2; V: TRBV27; size: .; D: .; DNA: TGTGCCAGCAGTTCCAGCGCCGGGGAGCTGTTTTTT; CDR3: CASSSSAGELFF
J: TRBJ2-1; V: TRBV30; size: .; D: TRBD2; DNA: TGTGCCTGGAGGGGTCAACTAGCGGGAGGGCCGAATGAGCAGTTCTTC; CDR3: CAWRGQLAGGPNEQFF
J: TRBJ1-2; V: TRBV7-3; size: .; D: .; DNA: TGTGCCAGCAGCCCCTCAGGAGGGCTCCCAGGGAGCTATGGCTACACCTTC; CDR3: CASSPSGGLPGSYGYTF
J: TRBJ2-7; V: TRBV9; size: .; D: .; DNA: TGTGCCAGCAGCGTAGGAGGGGAGTCCGGCGAGCAGTACTTC; CDR3: CASSVGGESGEQYF
J: TRBJ1-1; V: TRBV7-6; size: .; D: .; DNA: TGTGCCAGCAGCGTACAGGGAAACACTGAAGCTTTCTTT; CDR3: CASSVQGNTEAFF
J: TRBJ2-3; V: TRBV5-4; size: .; D: .; DNA: TGTGCCAGCAGCAAGAGCACAGATACGCAGTATTTT; CDR3: CASSKSTDTQYF
J: TRBJ1-2; V: TRBV18; size: .; D: TRBD1; DNA: TGTGCCAGCTCACCGGAACAGGGGGCAGGAGGCTACACCTTC; CDR3: CASSPEQGAGGYTF